Below are 25 T cell receptor beta chains sequenced from a single sample in a study of cytomegalovirus exposure and HLA in healthy donors. Researchers ran the PCR with 60 Vbeta and 13 Jbeta primers. Here immunoSEQ multiplex PCR was the method, and the copy in TCRdb shows in-frame clones only, minus some. Of about 140,000 clones in the sample, roughly 78% were seen once. The sample comprised PBMCs. Receptors were obtained from a young man in good health and CMV-seropositive.

In its sample, this clone was seen once. The gene calls are TRBV4-1 and TRBJ2-1; TRBD2 might be the D (6 bases). Germline V gives CDR1 MGHRA, CDR2 YSYEKL. This CDR3 has 15 residues. The V and J ends lost 4 bases and 5 bases respectively, with 15 bases between them. In DNA, the CDR3 is TGCGCCAGCAGCCCAGGGACGGGAGCGGACAATGAGCAGTTCTTC. Its translation is CASSPGTGADNEQFF.

A few counts support this clone. V gene TRBV29-1 combines with J gene TRBJ1-1; 9 positions agree with TRBD1. V shed 6 bases, J shed 6 bases, and the junction held 5 bases outside the gene matches. The germline CDR1 and CDR2 sequences are SQVTM and ANQGSEA. The length of the CDR3 is 12 residues. In nucleotides, the CDR3 is TGCAGCGTCGGACAGGGGAGGGCTGAAGCTTTCTTT. Its translation is CSVGQGRAEAFF. Full variable domain (missing parts from reference TRBV29-1 and TRBJ1-1): SAVISQKPSRDICQRGTSLTIQCQVDSQVTMMFWYRQQPGQSLTLIATANQGSEATYESGFVIDKFPISRPNLTFSTLTVSNMSPEDSSIYLCSVGQGRAEAFFGQGTRLTVV.

The chain combines TRBV5-8 with TRBJ1-5; D is ambiguous. The germline V gene encodes CDR1 SGHTS and CDR2 YDEGEE. The CDR3 is made up of 18 amino acids. Trimming took 0 bases from V and 2 from J, leaving 18 bases between them. This chain's CDR3 is CASSLEVLSGRGNQPQHF. CDR3 sequence (DNA): TGTGCCAGCAGCTTGGAGGTTTTGTCGGGAAGGGGCAATCAGCCCCAGCATTTT.

The J gene is TRBJ2-1, the V gene TRBV5-1; D remains unclear. Deletions cut 0 bases from V and 8 bases from J, with 9 bases between. The CDR3 extends over 13 amino acids. The V gene's germline CDR1 is SGHRS and CDR2 YFSETQ. CDR3 nucleotide sequence: TGCGCCAGCAGCTTGGGACTCCCCGATGAGCAGTTCTTC. Its translation: CASSLGLPDEQFF.

The chain has TRBV7-9 and TRBJ2-7; TRBD2 aligns across 12 bases. The CDR3 consists of 13 residues. V gave up 4 bases and J gave up 7 bases; unmatched junction bases: 2. Looked up from germline, CDR1 is SEHNR and CDR2 is FQNEAQ (reference sequence). CDR3 bases: TGTGCCAGCAGCTCCGGACTAGCGGGAGAGCAGTACTTC. This encodes CASSSGLAGEQYF. The variable domain in full, completed from reference TRBV7-9 and TRBJ2-7, reads DTGVSQNPRHKITKRGQNVTFRCDPISEHNRLYWYRQTLGQGPEFLTYFQNEAQLEKSRLLSDRFSAERPKGSFSTLEIQRTEQGDSAMYLCASSSGLAGEQYFGPGTRLTVT.

This rearrangement joins TRBV13 to TRBJ2-7, with 9 nucleotides matching TRBD1. The trim removed 0 bases at V and 4 bases at J, leaving 4 bases unmatched. The CDR3 has 15 amino acids. Germline V gives CDR1 PRHDT, CDR2 FYEKMQ (reference sequence). CDR3 region: CASSLGTGQGYEQYF. The CDR3 region has the DNA TGTGCCAGCAGCTTAGGCACAGGACAGGGGTACGAGCAGTACTTC.

The rearrangement links TRBV7-8 to TRBJ2-1; 11 bases fit TRBD2. V was clipped by 5 bases and J by 15 bases; unmatched bases: 15. The germline gives CDR1 SGHVS, CDR2 FQNEAQ. The CDR3 is made up of 15 amino acids. CDR3 in amino acids: CASSPPGLADNYGFF. CDR3 bases: TGTGCCAGCAGCCCACCGGGACTAGCGGATAACTACGGGTTCTTC.

The chain recombines TRBV6-6 with TRBJ1-5; the match to TRBD1 covers 10 bases. The CDR3 consists of 15 residues. J gave up 9 bases and V 0 bases, and 5 bases lay outside the gene matches. Germline CDR1 and CDR2: MNHNY and SVGAGI (reference sequence). The CDR3 region is CASSYSGTGVLPQHF. CDR3 nucleotides: TGTGCCAGCAGTTACTCGGGGACAGGGGTTTTGCCCCAGCATTTT.

V and J are TRBV12-5 and TRBJ2-2; 7 bases are shared with TRBD2. The CDR3 has 20 amino acids. In germline, CDR1 is LGHNT, CDR2 FRNRAP. V trimming: 0 bases; J trimming: 5 bases; junction bases outside the gene matches: 18. CDR3: CASGLVPTSPERARTGELFF. CDR3 nucleotides: TGTGCTAGTGGTTTGGTACCGACTAGCCCCGAGAGGGCGCGTACCGGGGAGCTGTTTTTT.

V and J are TRBV6-1 and TRBJ2-4; 7 nucleotides match TRBD1. The V and J ends lost 4 bases and 0 bases, in that order; junction bases with no gene match: 15. The CDR3 extends over 19 amino acids. Germline-derived CDR1 and CDR2 are MNHNS and SASEGT. The CDR3 bases are TGTGCCAGCAGTGGCCGACAGGGAACGGGATCTTTAGCCAAAAACATTCAGTACTTC. Protein product: CASSGRQGTGSLAKNIQYF.

This sequence joins TRBV2 and TRBJ1-4; no reliable D call. The CDR3 totals 14 residues. V lost 4 bases and J lost 5, with 11 bases in between. Germline assignment: CDR1 SNHLY and CDR2 FYNNEI. Here the CDR3 reads CASSGRLENEKLFF. The CDR3 DNA follows: TGTGCCAGCAGTGGAAGGCTGGAGAATGAAAAACTGTTTTTT. The entire variable domain, with the rest obtained from reference TRBV2 and TRBJ1-4, is as follows: EPEVTQTPSHQVTQMGQEVILRCVPISNHLYFYWYRQILGQKVEFLVSFYNNEISEKSEIFDDQFSVERPDGSNFTLKIRSTKLEDSAMYFCASSGRLENEKLFFGSGTQLSVL.

This clone has just one count. The V gene is TRBV9, the J gene TRBJ2-7; the match to TRBD2 covers 8 bases. The CDR3 runs 15 residues. Germline V lookup: CDR1 SGDLS, CDR2 YYNGEE. V lost 0 bases, J lost 0 bases, and 2 bases stayed unmatched. In DNA, the CDR3 is TGTGCCAGCAGCGTAGGACTAGCGAACTCCTACGAGCAGTACTTC. This sequence encodes CASSVGLANSYEQYF.

The V and J genes are TRBV10-1 and TRBJ2-1, with D possibly TRBD2 on 5 matching bases. V lost 4 bases to trimming and J lost 8 bases, with 9 bases between them. The CDR3 runs to 12 residues. Germline CDR1 reads WNHNN; CDR2 reads SYGVQD (reference sequence). This CDR3 is CASSGTDDEQFF. In nucleotides, the CDR3 is TGCGCCAGCAGTGGGACTGACGATGAGCAGTTCTTC.

The chain is built from TRBV30 and TRBJ2-7; 9 nucleotides line up with TRBD1. The CDR3 sequence is 14 residues long. V gave up 2 bases and J gave up 7 bases; unmatched junction bases: 9. CDR1 GTSNPN and CDR2 SVGIG come from the germline V gene (reference sequence). The CDR3 nucleotides read TGTGCCTGGAGTCGAGGACAGGGGACTGGGGAGCAGTACTTC. It translates to CAWSRGQGTGEQYF.

This clone was detected ten times or more. V usage is TRBV19 and J usage is TRBJ2-1, with TRBD1 matching over 12 bases. The CDR3 has 16 residues. V shed 8 bases, J shed 3 bases, and the junction held 8 bases outside the gene matches. Germline V gene lookup returns CDR1 LNHDA and CDR2 SQIVND (reference sequence). This chain's CDR3 is CASGGQGAGNYNEQFF. DNA of the CDR3: TGTGCCAGTGGGGGACAGGGGGCAGGTAACTACAATGAGCAGTTCTTC.

Turning to this clone: Sequence at one end of the junction differs from germline and may be a read error. V is TRBV5-1 and J is TRBJ1-2; D unresolved. CDR1 SGHRS and CDR2 YFSETQ come from the germline V gene. The CDR3 totals 14 residues. CDR3 coding DNA: TGCGCCAGCAACTTGGTGAGATCTAACTATGGCTACACCTTC. Its translation is CASNLVRSNYGYTF.

The V call is TRBV28, the J call TRBJ1-2; no clear D. The ends were cut back, 6 bases at V and 10 bases at J, with 18 bases in the middle. Germline V gene data show CDR1 as MDHEN and CDR2 as SYDVKM. This CDR3 region has 13 residues. CDR3 protein: CASSVESPRVYTF. The DNA of the CDR3 is TGTGCCAGCAGCGTCGAATCTCCCCGAGTCTACACCTTC.

The chain uses TRBV5-6 and TRBJ1-5, with a weak D call TRBD1 (6 bases). V was shortened by 4 bases and J by 5 bases, with 13 bases between the two germline ends. The CDR3 length is 14 residues. Germline V gives CDR1 SGHDT, CDR2 YYEEEE. CDR3 coding DNA: TGTGCCAGCAGCCTACTACAGGGAGATCAGCCCCAGCATTTT. This codes for CASSLLQGDQPQHF. The full variable domain, completed using reference TRBV5-6 and TRBJ1-5, is DAGVTQSPTHLIKTRGQQVTLRCSPKSGHDTVSWYQQALGQGPQFIFQYYEEEERQRGNFPDRFSGHQFPNYSSELNVNALLLGDSALYLCASSLLQGDQPQHFGDGTRLSIL.

The chain links TRBV19 to TRBJ2-7; a weak D match, TRBD2 (7 bases). V lost 3 bases, J lost 0 bases, and 9 bases lay in between. The CDR3 has 14 amino acids. The germline gives CDR1 LNHDA, CDR2 SQIVND (reference sequence). CDR3 sequence: CASSMGGASYEQYF. CDR3 coding DNA: TGTGCCAGTAGTATGGGGGGGGCCTCCTACGAGCAGTACTTC.

The rearrangement uses TRBV6-4 and TRBJ2-3; D is perhaps TRBD2 (6 bases). CDR1 and CDR2 (germline): MRHNA, SNTAGT. The CDR3 has 13 residues. The V gene lost 3 bases and the J gene lost 2 bases, with 6 bases spanning the gap. CDR3 nucleotides: TGTGCCAGCAGTGAGCGGGACACAGATACGCAGTATTTT. It yields the protein CASSERDTDTQYF.

This clone was counted once. This chain connects TRBV27 to TRBJ2-1; a possible D gene is TRBD2 (6 bases). Germline values: CDR1 MNHEY, CDR2 SMNVEV (reference sequence). This CDR3 is 13 amino acids long. V was shortened by 5 bases and J by 9 bases, with 14 bases between the two germline ends. CDR3 sequence: CASSLLSGGEQFF. The CDR3, as DNA: TGTGCCAGCAGTCTTCTTAGCGGAGGTGAGCAGTTCTTC.

The V call is TRBV5-1, the J call TRBJ2-2, with 12 bases lining up with TRBD2. Germline assignment: CDR1 SGHRS and CDR2 YFSETQ. This CDR3 region has 17 residues. The V segment lost 3 bases and the J segment 0 bases; nucleotides outside the gene matches: 3. CDR3 in amino acids: CASSSGLAGSNTGELFF. The CDR3 region has the DNA TGCGCCAGCAGCTCCGGACTAGCGGGGTCGAACACCGGGGAGCTGTTTTTT.

Notes on this clone: The same CDR3 also results from other DNA sequences found in this sample. The V gene is TRBV5-4, the J gene TRBJ2-7, with TRBD1 identical over 10 bases. The length of the CDR3 is 14 residues. V lost 2 bases and J lost 2; bases outside the gene matches: 1. The V gene's germline CDR1 is SGHNT and CDR2 YYREEE (reference sequence). The CDR3 nucleotides read TGTGCCAGCAGCTTCGGGACAGGGGCCTACGAGCAGTACTTC. Translating gives CASSFGTGAYEQYF.

The V gene is TRBV6-4, the J gene TRBJ2-7, with 8 bases lining up with TRBD2. Looked up from germline, CDR1 is MRHNA and CDR2 is SNTAGT. V was pared by 7 bases and J by 2 bases, with 13 bases of the junction left unmatched. The CDR3 has 16 amino acids. The CDR3 region is CASILIRREVTYEQYF. In DNA form, the CDR3 reads TGTGCCAGCATCCTTATTCGGCGGGAGGTAACCTACGAGCAGTACTTC.

The chain joins TRBV29-1 to TRBJ1-4; D is perhaps TRBD1 (5 bases). The germline V gene encodes CDR1 SQVTM and CDR2 ANQGSEA. The CDR3 sequence is 13 residues long. V was pared by 3 bases and J by 4 bases, with 9 bases between. In DNA form, the CDR3 reads TGCAGCGTTGATGCAGGGAATAATGAAAAACTGTTTTTT. Translated, it gives CSVDAGNNEKLFF. The variable domain in full, completed from reference TRBV29-1 and TRBJ1-4, reads SAVISQKPSRDICQRGTSLTIQCQVDSQVTMMFWYRQQPGQSLTLIATANQGSEATYESGFVIDKFPISRPNLTFSTLTVSNMSPEDSSIYLCSVDAGNNEKLFFGSGTQLSVL.